This TCR beta chain was identified in a study of blood T cell repertoires in COVID-19. Turning to the study itself: The cDNA or gDNA used as material had been derived from T cells, B-cell-depleted T cells, or PBMCs.

The ends lost 2 bases at V and 7 bases at J; junction bases unmatched: 3. CDR1 and CDR2 from the germline V gene are MDHEN and SYDVKM. This CDR3 spans 14 amino acids. How the authors handled the data: Amplified reference gene primers provided the basis for estimating nucleated cell counts. The protocol was immunoSEQ multiplex PCR, while the TCRdb copy is restricted to in-frame clones and leaves out a portion. That table is the source of V, J and clone size, and D and trimming were worked out from the DNA. The repertoire holds 350,000 to 400,000 clones, with approximately 87% as singletons. Everyone who took part was roughly 18 to 89 years old, and they came from about two dozen US areas. Clinical history as reported by participants underpinned cohort assignment.

Source material: PBMCs or T cells enriched from blood (not recorded which). The chain has TRBV28 and TRBJ1-5, with 9 bases lining up with TRBD1. The sequence was collected from a man aged 40-55 years in a cohort exposed to, infected with or recovered from COVID-19 (not recorded which). CDR3 loop: CASSLGQGRQPQHF. CDR3 in DNA: TGTGCCAGCAGTTTAGGACAGGGGAGACAGCCCCAGCATTTT.